This entry concerns a single TCR beta chain. These data originate in a study of shared T cell receptors in the human thymus. Repertoires were generated with immunoSEQ multiplex PCR, while TCRdb's copy carries only in-frame clones and drops some. The sample contains almost 550,000 clones, approximately 80% of which appear only once. Germline V CDR1 and CDR2: MNHEY, SVGAGI. Germline trimming cut 0 bases from V and 0 bases from J; bases unmatched to any gene: 3. This CDR3 is built from 16 residues. This sample also appeared in a second study, on human thymus T cells. In that study: Within thymic and blood repertoires, V and J gene usage appeared to be biased. Reports from related research described highly overlapping thymic repertoires among unrelated individuals.

Input material: thymocytes. This receptor was obtained from a boy in the first two years of life with a congenital heart defect. The V gene is TRBV6-5, the J gene TRBJ2-3; TRBD2 aligns across 7 bases. The CDR3 here is CASSYSREGSTDTQYF. CDR3 sequence (DNA): TGTGCCAGCAGTTACTCGAGGGAGGGGAGCACAGATACGCAGTATTTT.